The rows below give T cell receptor beta chains drawn from one sample of a study of shared clonotypes between healthy human individuals. This table comes from immunoSEQ multiplex PCR, and its TCRdb copy is limited to in-frame clones, with some not included. The top ten hold approximately 1.5% of the sample, which has approximately 940,000 clones, less than 85% seen once. The sample consisted of memory CD4+ T cells sorted from blood. All receptors come from a man aged 18-30 years in good health. The CDR3 runs from the conserved cysteine through the conserved F or W. Fields, in order: D gene, clone size, J gene, V gene, CDR3 DNA, CDR3 protein. D genes are given only for firm matches. A row's size may be missing; if present it is once, few, many or a size class.

>TRBD1|-|TRBJ2-1|TRBV5-1
TGCGCCAGCAGCTCAGGACAGGGGAGGTACAATGAGCAGTTCTTC
CASSSGQGRYNEQFF
>TRBD1|-|TRBJ2-5|TRBV19
TGTGCCAGTAGTCTCTGGACAGGCCAAGAGACCCAGTACTTC
CASSLWTGQETQYF
>TRBD2|-|TRBJ2-6|TRBV5-6
TGTGCCAGCAGCTCGGGACTAGCGGGAGGAGTAACTGGGGCCAACGTCCTGACTTTC
CASSSGLAGGVTGANVLTF
>-|-|TRBJ1-6|TRBV27
TGTGCCAGCAGTTTGAACAGTCAAACGACTAATTCACCCCTCCACTTT
CASSLNSQTTNSPLHF
>TRBD1|-|TRBJ1-4|TRBV30
TGTGCCTGGAGTTACAGGGGGAATGAAAAACTGTTTTTT
CAWSYRGNEKLFF
>-|-|TRBJ2-1|TRBV19
TGTGCCAGTAGTACTACCCGGCGGGGTAATGAGCAGTTCTTC
CASSTTRRGNEQFF
>-|-|TRBJ2-7|TRBV28
TGTGCCAGCGGTCATGCCTACGAGCAGTACTTC
CASGHAYEQYF
>-|-|TRBJ2-7|TRBV5-1
TGCGCCAGCGGGGACAACTCCTACGAGCAGTACTTC
CASGDNSYEQYF
>TRBD2|-|TRBJ2-1|TRBV7-2
TGTGCCAGCAGCTTAGCGGGTAGCGGGGGGAAGGCGCAGTTCTTC
CASSLAGSGGKAQFF
>-|-|TRBJ1-2|TRBV27
TGTGCCAGCAGTTCGGGCCGGAAAGGGCGAAGCGTCTATGGCTACACCTTC
CASSSGRKGRSVYGYTF
>-|-|TRBJ2-7|TRBV6-1
TGTGCCAGCAGTTCAGGGGTCAGCTACGAGCAGTACTTC
CASSSGVSYEQYF
>-|-|TRBJ1-4|TRBV9
TGTGCCAGCAGCGTAACCGGGGAAAAACTGTTTTTT
CASSVTGEKLFF
>-|-|TRBJ1-6|TRBV9
TGTGCCAGCAGCGTAGAGGCCCGTGTATATAATTCACCCCTCCACTTT
CASSVEARVYNSPLHF
>-|few|TRBJ1-1|TRBV18
TGTGCCAGTTCGGACAGAGTGAACACTGAAGCTTTCTTT
CASSDRVNTEAFF
>TRBD2|-|TRBJ2-7|TRBV28
TGTGCCAGCAGTCCTTCCAAGCGGGGTAGCTACGAGCAGTACTTC
CASSPSKRGSYEQYF
>-|-|TRBJ2-5|TRBV28
TGTGCCAGCAGTTCCGGGACGCAAGAGACCCAGTACTTC
CASSSGTQETQYF
>-|-|TRBJ2-7|TRBV15
TGTGCCACCAGCAGGGGCGGCTCCAGCTCCTACGAGCAGTACTTC
CATSRGGSSSYEQYF
>TRBD1|-|TRBJ2-1|TRBV19
TGTGCCAGTAGTATAGTGGGACAGGGAAGAGACAATGAGCAGTTCTTC
CASSIVGQGRDNEQFF
>-|-|TRBJ1-1|TRBV19
TGTGCCAGTAGCGAACAGGGAGGAAACACTGAAGCTTTCTTT
CASSEQGGNTEAFF
>-|few|TRBJ1-1|TRBV11-2
TGTGCCAGCACACCCAAAAGGGAGGCTTTCTTT
CASTPKREAFF
>-|few|TRBJ1-6|TRBV7-9
TGTGCCAGCAGCTTCGGGAACTATAATTCACCCCTCCACTTT
CASSFGNYNSPLHF
>TRBD2|-|TRBJ2-2|TRBV11-3
TGTGCCAGCAGCCGCCTTAGCGGGAGCACCGGGGAGCTGTTTTTT
CASSRLSGSTGELFF
>-|-|TRBJ1-1|TRBV6-1
TGTGCCAGCAGGCTCAACGTGAACACTGAAGCTTTCTTT
CASRLNVNTEAFF
>-|-|TRBJ1-1|TRBV9
TGTGCCAGCAGCGGAGTGGACGGGGTGCGAGGCGGAGCTTTCTTT
CASSGVDGVRGGAFF
>-|-|TRBJ2-2|TRBV19
TGTGCCAGTAGTAGTGGACTGGCCGGCGGGGAGCTGTTTTTT
CASSSGLAGGELFF
>-|-|TRBJ1-5|TRBV19
TGTGCCAGTAGTGTTACAGGGATCGGTCAGCCCCAGCATTTT
CASSVTGIGQPQHF
>TRBD2|-|TRBJ2-2|TRBV10-2
TGCGCCAGCAGACACAGGGAGCGGGGGGCCGGGGAGCTGTTTTTT
CASRHRERGAGELFF
>TRBD2|once|TRBJ2-7|TRBV6-5
TGTGCCAGCAGCCCCGAACTAGCGGGAGCCTACGAGCAGTACTTC
CASSPELAGAYEQYF
>-|-|TRBJ2-6|TRBV30
TGTGCCTGGAGTGTAATCAGAGCCTCTGGGGCCAACGTCCTGACTTTC
CAWSVIRASGANVLTF